These 19 T cell receptor beta chains came from one sample sequenced in a study of shared clonotypes between healthy human individuals (dated by TCRdb to the early 2020s). CD8 naive samples were CD45RO-negative cells positively selected for CCR7, giving a CD45RA+CCR7+ population that excluded TemRA cells. The library was generated by the immunoSEQ multiplex PCR assay. TCRdb's version of the immuneACCESS table is confined to in-frame rearrangements and falls short of the full clone set. An unresolved V gene accounts for under half of the shortfall where checked; the remainder is of unknown origin. Across this sample there are around 1.9 million clones, with 90% to 95% seen only once. The ten most abundant clones make up around 1.7% of the sample. Sample: naive CD8+ T cells from PBMCs. The cell subset or site label for this specimen denotes: CD45RA+CCR7+. The receptors were sampled from a man aged 18 to 30 in good health. Some clones in this sample may be carry-over from other donors' samples.

The genes are TRBV21-1 and TRBJ1-5. TRBV21-1 corresponds to a pseudogene. The CDR3 runs to 15 residues. The CDR3 region is CASSFPGTCNQPQHF. CDR3 nucleotide sequence: TGTGCCAGCAGCTTTCCCGGTACTTGCAATCAGCCCCAGCATTTT.

The rearrangement links TRBV28 to TRBJ1-2; TRBD1 might be the D (5 bases). The V end lost 7 bases, the J end lost 8 bases, and 11 bases lay between the germline ends. The CDR3 has 11 amino acids. Germline V CDR1 and CDR2: MDHEN, SYDVKM. The CDR3 sequence: CASTTGNGYTF. The CDR3 DNA reads TGTGCCAGCACTACAGGAAACGGCTACACCTTC.

This clone was found a few times. The chain links TRBV14 to TRBJ2-1; D possibly matches TRBD1 or TRBD2 (5 bases each). V was shortened by 5 bases and J by 6 bases, with 20 bases between the two germline ends. Germline CDR1 is SGHDN and CDR2 is FVKESK. The CDR3 spans 16 residues. The DNA for the CDR3 is TGTGCCAGCAGCACGGGCTGGGAAGGGGACCTCAATGAGCAGTTCTTC. It specifies CASSTGWEGDLNEQFF.

This rearrangement joins TRBV28 to TRBJ1-4; the D gene is possibly TRBD1 (5 bases). The CDR3 runs to 14 residues. Trimming removed 6 bases from V and 8 bases from J, with 16 bases in between. The germline V gene has CDR1 MDHEN and CDR2 SYDVKM. Written as DNA, the CDR3 is TGTGCCAGCAGCCTAACGGGGCTCGCAGAAAAACTGTTTTTT. Protein product: CASSLTGLAEKLFF.

This chain links TRBV7-9 with TRBJ2-5, with a weak D call TRBD1 (5 bases). CDR3 length equals 13 residues. Germline CDR1 SEHNR, CDR2 FQNEAQ (reference sequence). The V gene lost 6 bases and the J gene lost 5 bases, with 13 bases spanning the gap. CDR3 protein: CASRKVGDETQYF. CDR3 DNA sequence: TGTGCCAGCAGAAAAGTAGGGGATGAGACCCAGTACTTC.

This clone was found a few times. The chain combines TRBV2 with TRBJ1-1; tentative D call: TRBD1 (6 bases). With 10 bases removed from V and 3 bases from J, the gap between germline ends came to 12 bases. This CDR3 spans 12 amino acids. The germline V gene has CDR1 SNHLY and CDR2 FYNNEI. The CDR3 sequence: CATRKGDTEAFF. The CDR3 DNA follows: TGTGCCACCAGAAAGGGGGACACTGAAGCTTTCTTT.

Points on this clone: In the same sample, other DNA sequences code for this CDR3. The CDR3 nucleotides read TGTGCCAGCAGCTTGGATGAGCAGTTCTTC. As protein: CASSLDEQFF. The chain joins TRBV7-9 to TRBJ2-1; no reliable D call. V lost 3 bases and J 8 bases, leaving 2 bases between the germline ends. CDR3 length: 10 residues. Germline CDR1 SEHNR, CDR2 FQNEAQ (reference sequence).

As for this clone: Other DNA sequences in the sample encode the same CDR3. The CDR3 coding sequence is TGTGCCAGCAGTGACCAGGGCAATCAGCCCCAGCATTTT. Amino acid sequence: CASSDQGNQPQHF. The V gene is TRBV2, the J gene TRBJ1-5; D gene uncertain. The germline gives CDR1 SNHLY, CDR2 FYNNEI. There are 13 residues in the CDR3. V was cut by 3 bases and J by 2 bases, with 5 bases left in between.

This chain joins TRBV28 and TRBJ2-7; TRBD2 is a possible D gene (6 bases). CDR1 MDHEN and CDR2 SYDVKM come from the germline V gene. This CDR3 contains 16 residues. V lost 5 bases and J 2 bases, leaving 19 bases between the germline ends. This chain's CDR3 is CASSLPRGGKPYEQYF. The CDR3 DNA is TGTGCCAGCAGTCTTCCTCGGGGCGGGAAGCCCTACGAGCAGTACTTC.

With regard to this clone: Other DNA sequences in the sample encode the same CDR3. V and J are TRBV27 and TRBJ2-1; TRBD2 might be the D (6 bases). Germline V gene sequence: CDR1 MNHEY, CDR2 SMNVEV (reference sequence). The CDR3 has 15 amino acids. V was trimmed by 2 bases and J by 2 bases, leaving 10 bases between them. The CDR3: CASSLRGVAYNEQFF. The CDR3 DNA reads as TGTGCCAGCAGTTTACGCGGGGTGGCCTACAATGAGCAGTTCTTC.

In this sample, this clone turned up a few times. The sample has other DNA sequences that encode this CDR3 too. The rearrangement joins TRBV30 to TRBJ2-2; TRBD1 agrees at 8 bases. The CDR3 is 12 amino acids. CDR1 and CDR2 (germline): GTSNPN, SVGIG (reference sequence). CDR3 in DNA: TGTGCAGGGACAGGGAACACCGGGGAGCTGTTTTTT. Amino acids: CAGTGNTGELFF.

This rearrangement joins TRBV7-9 to TRBJ1-6; 10 positions match TRBD1. Germline V gives CDR1 SEHNR, CDR2 FQNEAQ (reference sequence). The CDR3 totals 17 residues. V was pared by 1 base and J by 7 bases, with 7 bases of the junction left unmatched. The CDR3 is CASSLVPGTGVNSPLHF. For the CDR3, the DNA is TGTGCCAGCAGCTTAGTACCCGGGACAGGGGTAAATTCACCCCTCCACTTT.

The genes are TRBV28 and TRBJ2-1; 8 bases align to TRBD2. With V trimmed by 4 bases and J by 5 bases, 7 bases remained unmatched. CDR3 length: 15 amino acids. Per the germline V gene, CDR1 is MDHEN and CDR2 is SYDVKM. The CDR3 DNA reads TGTGCCAGCAGTTCTCTAGCGGGTGTCAACAATGAGCAGTTCTTC. Protein: CASSSLAGVNNEQFF.

This chain links TRBV2 with TRBJ1-1, with D hard to call. Germline loops: CDR1 SNHLY, CDR2 FYNNEI. Trimming pared 6 bases from V and 2 bases from J, leaving 22 bases between. This CDR3 is built from 17 residues. The CDR3 protein is CASSAGLQMDLNTEAFF. The CDR3 nucleotides are TGTGCCAGCAGCGCAGGACTACAGATGGACTTAAACACTGAAGCTTTCTTT.

In its sample, this clone was seen once. V and J are TRBV11-2 and TRBJ1-4; D is uncertain. Germline V gene data show CDR1 as SGHAT and CDR2 as FQNNGV. The germline V and J ends were trimmed by 5 bases and 0 bases, with 10 bases remaining between them. The CDR3 totals 15 residues. The DNA for the CDR3 is TGTGCCAGCAGCCCCCCCGGGGCAACTAATGAAAAACTGTTTTTT. This encodes CASSPPGATNEKLFF.

In its sample, this clone was seen once. This chain uses TRBV6-5 with TRBJ1-1; no definite D call. The CDR3 loop spans 13 amino acids. Germline V lookup: CDR1 MNHEY, CDR2 SVGAGI. With 2 bases removed from V and 4 bases from J, the gap between germline ends came to 8 bases. The CDR3 loop reads CASSYPESTEAFF. The CDR3 DNA follows: TGTGCCAGCAGTTACCCGGAAAGCACTGAAGCTTTCTTT.

The chain couples TRBV7-9 to TRBJ2-7, with a possible D match to TRBD1 (6 bases). The germline CDR1 and CDR2 sequences are SEHNR and FQNEAQ (reference sequence). The CDR3 runs to 16 residues. V was pared by 3 bases and J by 1 base, with 16 bases between. The CDR3 DNA reads as TGTGCCAGCAGCTTCTCCAAGGACAGCTTATCCTACGAGCAGTACTTC. This codes for CASSFSKDSLSYEQYF.

This chain connects TRBV19 to TRBJ1-1; D gene uncertain. The CDR3 consists of 14 residues. V lost 3 bases and J 5 bases, leaving 13 bases between the germline ends. Per germline, CDR1 LNHDA and CDR2 SQIVND (reference sequence). CDR3 DNA sequence: TGTGCCAGTAGTATCGTTGGCCCCCAGACTGAAGCTTTCTTT. Amino acids: CASSIVGPQTEAFF.

About this clone: This specimen includes other DNA sequences encoding the same CDR3. The gene calls are TRBV11-3 and TRBJ2-7, with unresolved D. The CDR3 totals 13 residues. V was clipped by 0 bases and J by 3 bases, with 6 bases between them. In germline, CDR1 is SGHNT, CDR2 YENEEA. Here the CDR3 reads CASSLDRGYEQYF. The CDR3 DNA reads as TGTGCCAGCAGCTTAGACAGAGGCTACGAGCAGTACTTC.